The 7 T cell receptor beta chains given below trace back to one sample, sequenced in a study of T cells in Graves' hyperthyroidism and ophthalmopathy. It was RNA transcripts that yielded the amplified TCR beta CDR3 regions. HTBI primers were used for first-round RT-PCR of the TCR CDR3. TCRdb analysed the multiplex PCR reads with MiXCR anew, one entry per CDR3 protein. The table includes hundreds of thousands of distinct CDR3 sequences, approximately 22% detected once. Sequencing was carried out using blood. All receptors derive from a woman in her sixties or seventies with Graves' ophthalmopathy.

This clonotype is a singleton in its sample. This chain joins TRBV28 and TRBJ1-4; D is unclear. Germline lookup yields CDR1 MDHEN and CDR2 SYDVKM. The CDR3 totals 14 residues. Trimming removed 3 bases at V and 5 bases at J, with 10 bases between. This chain's CDR3 is CASSFRGGNEKLFF. The CDR3 DNA sequence: TGTGCCAGCAGTTTCCGGGGAGGGAATGAAAAACTGTTTTTT.

This chain connects TRBV7-2 to TRBJ2-3; 8 bases agree with TRBD1. Looked up from germline, CDR1 is SGHTA and CDR2 is FQGNSA. This CDR3 comprises 13 residues. Trimming took 5 bases from V and 6 from J; bases not matched to a gene: 4. CDR3 nucleotides: TGTGCCAGCAGCCAAGACAGGGGCGATACGCAGTATTTT. This codes for CASSQDRGDTQYF. Supplemented by reference TRBV7-2 and TRBJ2-3, the full variable domain reads GAGVSQSPSNKVTEKGKDVELRCDPISGHTALYWYRQSLGQGLEFLIYFQGNSAPDKSGLPSDRFSAERTGGSVSTLTIQRTQQEDSAVYLCASSQDRGDTQYFGPGTRLTVL.

This clonotype was seen more than once but under ten times. The rearrangement joins TRBV11-2 to TRBJ2-7; D could derive from TRBD1 or TRBD2 (5 bases each). Germline values: CDR1 SGHAT, CDR2 FQNNGV. The CDR3 totals 16 residues. Between the trimmed V and J ends, which lost 0 bases and 6 bases, there was a span of 18 bases. CDR3 region: CASSLDRVLRGAEQYF. CDR3 bases: TGTGCCAGCAGCTTAGATAGGGTCCTGAGGGGTGCCGAGCAGTACTTC.

This clonotype was counted only a few times. V usage is TRBV12-3 or TRBV12-4 and J usage is TRBJ1-6; possibly TRBD1 for D (5 bases). The CDR3 runs 13 residues. The V end lost 7 bases, the J end lost 14 bases, and 18 bases lay between the germline ends. CDR3 region: CASTWGGIEALHF. CDR3 sequence (DNA): TGTGCCAGCACCTGGGGGGGGATCGAGGCCCTCCACTTT.

This rearrangement joins TRBV6-1 to TRBJ2-2, with 8 nucleotides matching TRBD1. Germline V gene sequence: CDR1 MNHNS, CDR2 SASEGT. Unmatched junction bases numbered 9, after V lost 6 bases and J lost 9 bases. The CDR3 length is 14 residues. For the CDR3, the DNA is TGTGCCAGCAGATCGGGACAGGCCATCAGGGAGCTGTTTTTT. Protein: CASRSGQAIRELFF.

This clonotype was observed many times. The chain has TRBV20-1 and TRBJ2-5; D is ambiguous. CDR3 size: 11 residues. The V and J ends lost 5 bases and 3 bases respectively, with 7 bases between them. CDR1 DFQATT and CDR2 SNEGSKA come from the germline V gene (reference sequence). CDR3 sequence reads: CSAWIKETQYF. DNA of the CDR3: TGCAGTGCTTGGATTAAAGAGACCCAGTACTTC.

This clonotype was seen only a few times. This chain connects TRBV6-1 to TRBJ1-6, with D perhaps TRBD1 (6 bases). Trimming took off 5 bases at V and 7 bases at J, with 12 bases between the two ends. The CDR3 runs 14 residues. CDR1 MNHNS and CDR2 SASEGT come from the germline V gene. The CDR3 DNA sequence: TGTGCCAGCAGTTTCAGGGGTAAAAATTCACCCCTCCACTTT. Residues: CASSFRGKNSPLHF.